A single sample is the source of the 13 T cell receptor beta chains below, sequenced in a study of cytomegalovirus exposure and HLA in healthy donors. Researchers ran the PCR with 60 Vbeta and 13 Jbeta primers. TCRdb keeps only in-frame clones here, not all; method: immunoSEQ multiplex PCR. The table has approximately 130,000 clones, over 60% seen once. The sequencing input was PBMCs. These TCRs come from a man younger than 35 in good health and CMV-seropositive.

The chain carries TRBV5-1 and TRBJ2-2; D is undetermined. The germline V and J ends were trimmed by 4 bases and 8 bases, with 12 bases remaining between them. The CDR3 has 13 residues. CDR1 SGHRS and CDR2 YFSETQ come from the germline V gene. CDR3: CASSPVVEGELFF. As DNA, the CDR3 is TGCGCCAGCAGCCCGGTCGTTGAGGGGGAGCTGTTTTTT.

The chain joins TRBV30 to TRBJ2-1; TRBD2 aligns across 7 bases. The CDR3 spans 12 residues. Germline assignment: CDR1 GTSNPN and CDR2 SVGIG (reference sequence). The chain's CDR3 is CGRGAGMNEQFF. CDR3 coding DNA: TGTGGCCGTGGAGCGGGAATGAATGAGCAGTTCTTC.

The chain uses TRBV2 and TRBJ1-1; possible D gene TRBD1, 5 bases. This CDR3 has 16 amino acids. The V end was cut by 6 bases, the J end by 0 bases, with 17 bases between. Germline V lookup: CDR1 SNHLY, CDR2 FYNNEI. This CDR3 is CASRESWGGVNTEAFF. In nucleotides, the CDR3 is TGTGCCAGCAGAGAGTCTTGGGGGGGAGTGAACACTGAAGCTTTCTTT. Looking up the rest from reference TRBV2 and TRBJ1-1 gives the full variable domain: EPEVTQTPSHQVTQMGQEVILRCVPISNHLYFYWYRQILGQKVEFLVSFYNNEISEKSEIFDDQFSVERPDGSNFTLKIRSTKLEDSAMYFCASRESWGGVNTEAFFGQGTRLTVV.

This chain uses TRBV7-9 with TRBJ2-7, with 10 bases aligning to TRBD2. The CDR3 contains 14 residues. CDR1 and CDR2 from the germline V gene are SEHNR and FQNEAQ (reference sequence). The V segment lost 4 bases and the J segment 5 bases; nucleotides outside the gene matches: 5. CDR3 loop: CASSSPGLANEQYF. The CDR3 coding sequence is TGTGCCAGCAGCTCCCCGGGACTAGCGAACGAGCAGTACTTC.

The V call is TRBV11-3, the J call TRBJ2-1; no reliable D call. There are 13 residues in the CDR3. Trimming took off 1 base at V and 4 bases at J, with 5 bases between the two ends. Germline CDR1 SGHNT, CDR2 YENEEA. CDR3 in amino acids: CASSLAGYNEQFF. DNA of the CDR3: TGTGCCAGCAGCTTAGCCGGTTACAATGAGCAGTTCTTC.

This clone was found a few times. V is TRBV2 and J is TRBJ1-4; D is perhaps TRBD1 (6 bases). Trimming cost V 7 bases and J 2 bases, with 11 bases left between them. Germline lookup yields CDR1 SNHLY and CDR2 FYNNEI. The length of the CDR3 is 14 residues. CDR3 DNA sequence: TGTGCCAGCAAGCAGGGGCGGACTAATGAAAAACTGTTTTTT. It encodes CASKQGRTNEKLFF.

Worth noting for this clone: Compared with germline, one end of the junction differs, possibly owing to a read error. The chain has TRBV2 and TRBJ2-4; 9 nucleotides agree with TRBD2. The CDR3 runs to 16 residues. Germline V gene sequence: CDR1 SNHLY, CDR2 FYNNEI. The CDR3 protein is CASSPLAGAVMNSQYF. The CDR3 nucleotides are TGTGCCAGCAGTCCGTTAGCGGGGGCCGTGATGAACAGTCAGTACTTC.

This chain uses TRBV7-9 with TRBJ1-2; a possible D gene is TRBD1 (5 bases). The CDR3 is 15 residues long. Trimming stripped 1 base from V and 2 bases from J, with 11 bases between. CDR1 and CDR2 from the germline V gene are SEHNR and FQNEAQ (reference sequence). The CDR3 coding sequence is TGTGCCAGCAGCTTAGATCAGGGTTACAACTATGGCTACACCTTC. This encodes CASSLDQGYNYGYTF.

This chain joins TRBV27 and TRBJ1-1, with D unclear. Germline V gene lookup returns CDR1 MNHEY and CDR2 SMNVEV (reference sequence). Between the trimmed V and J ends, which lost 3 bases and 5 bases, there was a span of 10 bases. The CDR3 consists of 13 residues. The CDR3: CASSFVAGTEAFF. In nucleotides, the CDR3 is TGTGCCAGCAGTTTTGTCGCGGGGACTGAAGCTTTCTTT.

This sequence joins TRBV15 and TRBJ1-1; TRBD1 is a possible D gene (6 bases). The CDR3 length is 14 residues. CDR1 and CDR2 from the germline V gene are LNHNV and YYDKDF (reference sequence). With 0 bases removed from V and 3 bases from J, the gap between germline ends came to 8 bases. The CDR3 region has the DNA TGTGCCACCAGCAGAGAACCAGGGGACACTGAAGCTTTCTTT. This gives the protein CATSREPGDTEAFF.

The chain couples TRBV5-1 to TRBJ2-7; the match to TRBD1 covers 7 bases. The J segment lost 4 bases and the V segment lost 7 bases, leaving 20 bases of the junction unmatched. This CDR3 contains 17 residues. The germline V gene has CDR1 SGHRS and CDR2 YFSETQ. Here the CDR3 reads CASANGQASSNPYEQYF. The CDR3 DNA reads TGCGCCAGCGCCAATGGACAGGCCTCGAGTAATCCATACGAGCAGTACTTC.

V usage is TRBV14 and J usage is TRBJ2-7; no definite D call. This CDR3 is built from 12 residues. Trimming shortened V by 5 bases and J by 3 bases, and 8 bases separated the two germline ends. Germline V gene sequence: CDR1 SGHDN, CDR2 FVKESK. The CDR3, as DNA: TGTGCCAGCAGCTCAAACTTCTACGAGCAGTACTTC. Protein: CASSSNFYEQYF.

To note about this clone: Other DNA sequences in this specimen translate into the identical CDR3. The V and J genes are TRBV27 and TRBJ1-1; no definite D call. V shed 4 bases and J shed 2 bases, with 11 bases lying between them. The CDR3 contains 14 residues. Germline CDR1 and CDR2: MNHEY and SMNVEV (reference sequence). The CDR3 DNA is TGTGCCAGCAGTTCCATCACGGGTAACACTGAAGCTTTCTTT. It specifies CASSSITGNTEAFF.